This T cell receptor (beta chain) is drawn from a study of blood T cell repertoires in COVID-19 (dated by TCRdb to about 2020). A note on the overall study: Samples covering the acute and convalescent phases of COVID-19 were provided by collaborators in the United States, Italy and Spain. The prospective study material was composed of cDNA or gDNA derived from T cells, B-cell-depleted T cells, or PBMCs. The dataset comprised deeply sampled blood TCRbeta repertoires from subjects exposed to, actively infected with, or recovered from COVID-19. The repertoires were released in a freely available public database intended as a resource for research on the immune response to SARS-CoV-2. The samples were drawn from two sources: the first 160 participants of the ongoing ImmuneRACE study, and 1,200 or so subjects contributed by 6 global collaborators. The sample metadata nearly always contained a de-identified subject ID, COVID-19 status, age in years and sex. Where available, HLA class I and class II types were taken from metadata supplied by the sample provider and were not determined by assay-based typing.

The immunoSEQ Assay, a bias-controlled multiplex PCR, was used to amplify TCRbeta CDR3 regions from genomic DNA. The study's own analysis went as follows. Nucleated cell counts per sample were estimated from amplification of reference gene primers within the assay. To quantify the absolute abundance of each unique TCRbeta CDR3 rearrangement, sequence reads were collapsed and filtered. For each sample, productive Simpson clonality was calculated as the square root of Simpson's diversity index across productive rearrangements. In TCRdb, the immuneACCESS table is reduced to in-frame sequences with V and J assigned. These tables do not hold every clone; where another copy was compared, an unresolved V gene accounts for under half, and the others remain unexplained. That table gives V, J and clone size, and the DNA gave D and trimming. The sample yields 450,000 to 500,000 clones; roughly 85% were counted once. Approximately 3% of the sample is in the top ten clones.

Each collaborating institution followed its own protocols to collect whole blood in K2EDTA tubes. For TCRbeta analysis, collaborators shipped samples as frozen whole blood, isolated PBMCs, or DNA extracted from either of those sample types. Overall results and qualifications from the work: Clinical and demographic metadata were provided uncurated, with the amount varying by source and participant.

CDR1 and CDR2 are drawn from the germline V gene: SNHLY, FYNNEI. Measured from the cysteine to the phenylalanine, the CDR3 is 13 residues long. Kept here is only the CDR3 DNA, which spans 39 bases and is read in frame from base 1. Here V drops 7 bases and J drops 10 bases, and the junction holds 10 bases not matched to any gene. Concerning this clone itself: Its antigen remains unidentified. Base qualities are missing; no much larger clone stands one base away.

Sequences were obtained from peripheral blood. The receptor chain draws on TRBV2 and TRBJ1-1, with 9 bases matching TRBD1. This receptor was identified in a human donor in a cohort sampled during active COVID-19. The DNA is TGTGCCAGCAACCCCCGGGGGACAGGGCTAGCTTTCTTT. Its protein is CASNPRGTGLAFF.